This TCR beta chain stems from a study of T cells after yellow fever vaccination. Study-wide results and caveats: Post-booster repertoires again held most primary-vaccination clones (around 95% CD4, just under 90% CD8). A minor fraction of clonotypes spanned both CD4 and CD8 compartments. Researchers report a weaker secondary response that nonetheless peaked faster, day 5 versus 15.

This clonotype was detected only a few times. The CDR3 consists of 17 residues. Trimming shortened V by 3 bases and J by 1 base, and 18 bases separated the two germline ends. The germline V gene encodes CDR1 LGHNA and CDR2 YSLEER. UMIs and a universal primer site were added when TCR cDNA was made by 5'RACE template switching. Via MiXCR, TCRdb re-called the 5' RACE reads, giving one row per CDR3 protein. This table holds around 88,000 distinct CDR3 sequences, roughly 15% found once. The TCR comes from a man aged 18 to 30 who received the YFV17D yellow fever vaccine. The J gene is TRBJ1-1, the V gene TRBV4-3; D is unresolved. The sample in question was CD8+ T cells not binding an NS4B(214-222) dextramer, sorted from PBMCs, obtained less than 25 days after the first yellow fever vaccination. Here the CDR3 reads CASSHALLRTQNTEAFF. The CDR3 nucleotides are TGCGCCAGCAGCCATGCCTTACTTCGGACCCAGAACACTGAAGCTTTCTTT.